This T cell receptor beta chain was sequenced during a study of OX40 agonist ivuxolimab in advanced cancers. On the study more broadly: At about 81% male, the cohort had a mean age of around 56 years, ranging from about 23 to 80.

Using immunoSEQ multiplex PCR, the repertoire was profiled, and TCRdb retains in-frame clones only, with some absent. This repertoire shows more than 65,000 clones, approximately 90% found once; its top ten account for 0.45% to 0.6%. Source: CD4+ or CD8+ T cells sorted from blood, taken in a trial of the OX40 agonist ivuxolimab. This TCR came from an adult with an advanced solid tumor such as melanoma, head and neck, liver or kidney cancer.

The CDR3 nucleotides are TGCGCCAGCAGCTTGGCTACTAGCGGGGGATACAATGAGCAGTTCTTC. Encoded protein: CASSLATSGGYNEQFF. The chain uses TRBV5-1 and TRBJ2-1, with 11 positions matching TRBD2. Germline-derived CDR1 and CDR2 are SGHRS and YFSETQ. The CDR3 totals 16 residues. The V segment lost 0 bases and the J segment 4 bases; nucleotides outside the gene matches: 3.